This record concerns one T cell receptor (beta chain) sequence. Its antigen is undetermined. These data come from a study of T cells after yellow fever vaccination. Study-wide findings and caveats: Among all clonotypes, a small share was observed in both CD4 and CD8 compartments.

With V trimmed by 4 bases and J by 2 bases, 6 bases remained unmatched. The CDR3 is made up of 16 amino acids. Germline CDR1 SGHRS, CDR2 YFSETQ. TCRdb analysed the 5' RACE reads with MiXCR anew, one entry per CDR3 protein. Of roughly 330,000 distinct CDR3 sequences in the sample, roughly 6.8% were seen once. The source of this sequence is a young man who received the YFV17D yellow fever vaccine. The source was PBMCs, collected roughly seven weeks after the first yellow fever vaccination. This chain joins TRBV5-1 and TRBJ2-3, with 11 bases that match TRBD1. The chain's CDR3 is CASSPGQGDFTDTQYF. CDR3 DNA: TGCGCCAGCAGCCCGGGACAGGGGGACTTCACAGATACGCAGTATTTT.